The T cell receptor (beta chain) under discussion was sequenced for a study of T cell responses to AZD1222 COVID-19 vaccine. Of note for this clone: Its antigen remains unidentified.

This CDR3 has 17 residues. Germline CDR1 is SGHVS and CDR2 is FQNEAQ. V was pared by 4 bases and J by 9 bases, with 13 bases of the junction left unmatched. TCRdb's table, derived via immunoSEQ multiplex PCR, lists solely in-frame clones and lacks some. The sample consists of about 59,000 clones, around 84% of them appearing once. Regarding the study as a whole: The donors showed a predominance of white British ancestry and of females, with possible underestimation of clonal diversity.

The input for sequencing was peripheral blood, taken on day 0 of AZD1222 vaccination. This rearrangement joins TRBV7-8 to TRBJ2-1, with 12 bases aligning to TRBD2. This receptor was identified in an adult in good health. The CDR3 sequence: CASSSRTSGRPPREQFF. In DNA form, the CDR3 reads TGTGCCAGCAGCTCCCGAACTAGCGGGAGGCCGCCGCGTGAGCAGTTCTTC. The full variable domain, in which reference TRBV7-8 and TRBJ2-1 provide the parts outside the CDR3, is GAGVSQSPRYKVAKRGQDVALRCDPISGHVSLFWYQQALGQGPEFLTYFQNEAQLDKSGLPSDRFFAERPEGSVSTLKIQRTQQEDSAVYLCASSSRTSGRPPREQFFGPGTRLTVL.